These 24 T cell receptor beta chains share one sample of origin, sequenced in a study of T cells in Graves' hyperthyroidism and ophthalmopathy. Amplification of TCR beta CDR3 regions used RNA as the template. Primed by the HTBI set, a first-round RT-PCR was run on the TCR CDR3. TCRdb passed the multiplex PCR reads through MiXCR, listing each CDR3 protein once. The sample contains approximately 510,000 distinct CDR3 sequences, around 21% of which appear only once. Sequenced sample: blood. These receptors were collected from a young man with Graves' hyperthyroidism.

This clonotype has just one count. The rearrangement uses TRBV6-5 and TRBJ1-2; TRBD1 is a possible D gene (6 bases). Germline CDR1 and CDR2: MNHEY and SVGAGI. V shed 6 bases and J shed 6 bases, with 17 bases lying between them. The CDR3 runs to 14 residues. The CDR3 here is CASSYRTDNDGYTF. The CDR3 nucleotides read TGTGCCAGCAGCTATAGGACAGACAATGATGGCTACACCTTC.

The chain recombines TRBV6-5 with TRBJ2-2; D uncertain. CDR3 size: 13 residues. The V end lost 4 bases, the J end lost 4 bases, and 7 bases lay between the germline ends. Germline lookup yields CDR1 MNHEY and CDR2 SVGAGI. The CDR3 here is CASSSKGTGELFF. CDR3 nucleotides: TGTGCCAGCAGTTCCAAGGGCACCGGGGAGCTGTTTTTT.

This clonotype appeared many times. The chain couples TRBV12-3 or TRBV12-4 to TRBJ1-2; possibly TRBD1 for D (6 bases). V lost 3 bases to trimming and J lost 3 bases, with 11 bases between them. The CDR3 covers 14 residues. As DNA, the CDR3 is TGTGCCAGCAGTTTCGGGGGGCGGGACTATGGCTACACCTTC. It encodes CASSFGGRDYGYTF.

The chain links TRBV27 to TRBJ2-7; the D gene is possibly TRBD1 (6 bases). With 5 bases removed from V and 4 bases from J, the gap between germline ends came to 15 bases. The germline gives CDR1 MNHEY, CDR2 SMNVEV (reference sequence). This CDR3 is 14 amino acids long. CDR3 in amino acids: CASSPRQDLYEQYF. For the CDR3, the DNA is TGTGCCAGCAGTCCGAGACAGGACCTTTACGAGCAGTACTTC.

This clonotype was found many times. The chain carries TRBV6-1 and TRBJ1-2; TRBD1 matches at 9 bases. CDR3 length: 15 amino acids. The V gene end was trimmed by 7 bases and the J gene end by 8 bases; junction bases not matched to a gene: 14. CDR1 is MNHNS and CDR2 is SASEGT in the germline V gene. The CDR3: CASIPTGGAVGGYTF. In DNA form, the CDR3 reads TGTGCCAGCATTCCAACAGGGGGCGCGGTAGGAGGCTACACCTTC.

This clonotype was seen ten or more times. The CDR3 region is CASSSQGFAETQYF. As DNA, the CDR3 is TGTGCCAGCAGTAGCCAGGGTTTCGCCGAGACCCAGTACTTC. The rearrangement joins TRBV12-3 or TRBV12-4 to TRBJ2-5, with a possible D match to TRBD1 (5 bases). Trimming stripped 5 bases from V and 5 bases from J, with 15 bases between. CDR3 length equals 14 residues.

The V and J genes are TRBV20-1 and TRBJ2-2; no clear D. Trimming cost V 3 bases and J 6 bases, with 14 bases left between them. The CDR3 is 14 residues long. Germline CDR1 reads DFQATT; CDR2 reads SNEGSKA (reference sequence). The CDR3 is CSASPAVWAGELFF. The CDR3 DNA sequence: TGCAGTGCTAGCCCCGCGGTATGGGCCGGGGAGCTGTTTTTT.

This clonotype was found many times. The chain carries TRBV7-9 and TRBJ2-7; D is undetermined. The CDR3 is 14 residues long. V was shortened by 1 base and J by 1 base, with 8 bases between the two germline ends. Germline values: CDR1 SEHNR, CDR2 FQNEAQ (reference sequence). CDR3 residues: CASSLGSISYEQYF. CDR3 in DNA: TGTGCCAGCAGCTTAGGGTCGATTTCCTACGAGCAGTACTTC. Full variable domain (outside the CDR3, taken from reference TRBV7-9 and TRBJ2-7): DTGVSQNPRHKITKRGQNVTFRCDPISEHNRLYWYRQTLGQGPEFLTYFQNEAQLEKSRLLSDRFSAERPKGSFSTLEIQRTEQGDSAMYLCASSLGSISYEQYFGPGTRLTVT.

This clonotype showed up many times. The J gene is TRBJ2-7, the V gene TRBV6-1, with TRBD2 matching over 8 bases. CDR3 size: 14 residues. The V gene's germline CDR1 is MNHNS and CDR2 SASEGT. V was clipped by 5 bases and J by 1 base; unmatched bases: 4. Here the CDR3 DNA reads TGTGCCAGCAGTCCCCCGGGAGGGTCCTACGAGCAGTACTTC. Encoded protein: CASSPPGGSYEQYF.

In its sample, this clonotype was seen many times. The rearrangement uses TRBV7-9 and TRBJ2-7; weak D call: TRBD1 (5 bases). Germline CDR1 and CDR2: SEHNR and FQNEAQ (reference sequence). CDR3 length equals 13 residues. The V gene lost 5 bases and the J gene lost 7 bases, with 15 bases spanning the gap. The CDR3 region is CASSPPDKSEQYF. The CDR3 DNA sequence: TGTGCCAGCAGCCCTCCGGACAAGAGTGAGCAGTACTTC.

The table lists this clonotype with many counts. The chain is built from TRBV12-3 or TRBV12-4 and TRBJ1-2, with a tentative D call TRBD1 (6 bases). The CDR3 is 13 amino acids. The germline V and J ends were trimmed by 3 bases and 7 bases, with 12 bases remaining between them. The CDR3 DNA is TGTGCCAGCAGTTTTGGGGGGGCGCCTGGCTACACCTTC. It translates to CASSFGGAPGYTF.

In its sample, this clonotype was seen many times. The rearrangement uses TRBV19 and TRBJ1-5; D gene unclear. The CDR3 totals 14 residues. Trimming cost V 5 bases and J 7 bases, with 15 bases left between them. Germline loops: CDR1 LNHDA, CDR2 SQIVND (reference sequence). Here the CDR3 reads CASSPYPVSQPQHF. For the CDR3, the DNA is TGTGCCAGTAGTCCCTACCCGGTATCGCAGCCCCAGCATTTT.

V and J are TRBV9 and TRBJ1-1; the D is unclear. V was trimmed by 0 bases and J by 7 bases, leaving 13 bases between them. This CDR3 is 14 amino acids long. CDR1 is SGDLS, CDR2 YYNGEE, per germline. CDR3 sequence reads: CASSVGASQNEAFF. The CDR3 coding sequence is TGTGCCAGCAGCGTAGGGGCCTCCCAGAATGAAGCTTTCTTT. The full variable domain, in which reference TRBV9 and TRBJ1-1 provide the parts outside the CDR3, is DSGVTQTPKHLITATGQRVTLRCSPRSGDLSVYWYQQSLDQGLQFLIQYYNGEERAKGNILERFSAQQFPDLHSELNLSSLELGDSALYFCASSVGASQNEAFFGQGTRLTVV.

This clonotype was observed many times. This CDR3 is CAWEQGDEQYF. The CDR3 nucleotides read TGTGCCTGGGAACAGGGAGACGAGCAGTACTTC. The genes are TRBV30 and TRBJ2-7, with D perhaps matching TRBD1 (6 bases). CDR1 and CDR2 (germline): GTSNPN, SVGIG (reference sequence). Trimming left V 5 bases short and J 5 bases short, with 10 bases between. CDR3 length: 11 residues. Full variable domain (missing parts from reference TRBV30 and TRBJ2-7): SQTIHQWPATLVQPVGSPLSLECTVEGTSNPNLYWYRQAAGRGLQLLFYSVGIGQISSEVPQNLSASRPQDRQFILSSKKLLLSDSGFYLCAWEQGDEQYFGPGTRLTVT.

This clonotype has a count of ten or more. The chain employs TRBV30 and TRBJ2-7; weak D call: TRBD2 (6 bases). The CDR3 sequence is 13 residues long. V was trimmed by 4 bases and J by 0 bases, leaving 10 bases between them. CDR1 is GTSNPN and CDR2 is SVGIG in the germline V gene (reference sequence). The CDR3 DNA reads as TGTGCCTGGAAGGAGGGGTCCTCCTACGAGCAGTACTTC. Translated, it gives CAWKEGSSYEQYF.

This clonotype came up many times. This chain connects TRBV28 to TRBJ2-7, with 7 positions matching TRBD1. Germline CDR1 MDHEN, CDR2 SYDVKM. The CDR3 is 14 residues long. V was clipped by 6 bases and J by 0 bases; unmatched bases: 5. CDR3 amino acids: CASRRDSGSYEQYF. DNA of the CDR3: TGTGCCAGCAGACGGGACAGCGGCTCCTACGAGCAGTACTTC.

This clonotype has just a few counts. The chain joins TRBV6-1 to TRBJ1-2; D is perhaps TRBD1 (6 bases). This CDR3 is 15 amino acids long. Per the germline V gene, CDR1 is MNHNS and CDR2 is SASEGT. V gave up 7 bases and J gave up 6 bases, with 21 bases separating them. CDR3 nucleotide sequence: TGTGCCAGCACGGCAGGGGAACAGGTATCGGATGGCTACACCTTC. Amino acids: CASTAGEQVSDGYTF.

This clonotype has just a few counts. The V and J genes are TRBV27 and TRBJ2-1; D might be TRBD2 (5 bases). The CDR3 length is 16 residues. V lost 4 bases to trimming and J lost 2 bases, with 15 bases between them. Germline CDR1 reads MNHEY; CDR2 reads SMNVEV (reference sequence). The CDR3 here is CASSSDFQEAYNEQFF. The CDR3 DNA reads TGTGCCAGCAGTTCCGACTTTCAGGAGGCCTACAATGAGCAGTTCTTC.

The chain carries TRBV30 and TRBJ1-5; D may be TRBD1 (5 bases). The CDR3 extends over 14 amino acids. V lost 3 bases and J lost 5, with 14 bases in between. The V gene's germline CDR1 is GTSNPN and CDR2 SVGIG (reference sequence). CDR3 coding DNA: TGTGCCTGGAGCCCAGGGTCTTTGGATCAGCCCCAGCATTTT. It translates to CAWSPGSLDQPQHF.

In its sample, this clonotype was seen a few times. The CDR3 loop reads CAGISDTEAFF. The CDR3, as DNA: TGTGCCGGAATAAGTGACACTGAAGCTTTCTTT. The genes are TRBV30 and TRBJ1-1; D call uncertain. The germline gives CDR1 GTSNPN, CDR2 SVGIG (reference sequence). The CDR3 covers 11 residues. The V end was cut by 8 bases, the J end by 3 bases, with 10 bases between.

This clonotype has just a few counts. The chain is built from TRBV20-1 and TRBJ2-7; a weak D match, TRBD1 (5 bases). Trimming cost V 3 bases and J 6 bases, with 24 bases left between them. The CDR3 has 16 amino acids. The germline gives CDR1 DFQATT, CDR2 SNEGSKA (reference sequence). For the CDR3, the DNA is TGCAGTGCTAGGCATGACAGCCCTCGCCGGGTCTCCGAGCAGTACTTC. It codes for CSARHDSPRRVSEQYF.

This clonotype appeared a single time. The J gene is TRBJ1-1, the V gene TRBV28; D remains ambiguous. V gave up 5 bases and J gave up 3 bases, with 19 bases separating them. There are 16 residues in the CDR3. From germline, CDR1 is MDHEN and CDR2 SYDVKM. The CDR3 sequence is CASSLSALGRDTEAFF. The CDR3 DNA reads as TGTGCCAGCAGTCTCAGTGCACTCGGACGGGACACTGAAGCTTTCTTT.

This clonotype was detected many times. The gene calls are TRBV10-3 and TRBJ2-7; TRBD1 agrees at 8 bases. This CDR3 has 14 residues. After removal of 4 bases from V and 2 bases from J, the junction contained 4 bases not matched to a gene. Germline V lookup: CDR1 ENHRY, CDR2 SYGVKD. Here the CDR3 reads CAISGGQGAYEQYF. The CDR3 bases are TGTGCCATCAGTGGAGGACAGGGAGCCTACGAGCAGTACTTC.

The chain employs TRBV15 and TRBJ1-5; 8 bases are a match to TRBD1. In germline, CDR1 is LNHNV, CDR2 YYDKDF (reference sequence). CDR3 size: 17 residues. Losses at the gene ends were 0 bases for V and 3 bases for J; bases not matched to a gene: 7. CDR3 protein: CATSRDPSGQANQPQHF. DNA for the CDR3: TGTGCCACCAGCAGAGATCCCTCGGGACAGGCCAATCAGCCCCAGCATTTT.